These T cell receptor beta chains were read from a single sample in a study of a mutant IDH1 vaccine in newly diagnosed glioma. No cognate antigen is known for these TCRs. The repertoire was sequenced with immunoSEQ multiplex PCR; TCRdb's copy has only in-frame clones and lacks some. The table lists some 62,000 clones, roughly four fifths of them singletons. The input for sequencing was PBMCs, taken from a glioma patient whose treatment included an IDH1 peptide vaccine. These receptors were collected from a man between 25 and 39 years old with glioma. The CDR3 runs from the conserved cysteine through the conserved F or W. Fields, in order: clone size, D gene, J gene, V gene, CDR3 protein, CDR3 DNA. The D gene is left open where the match is weak. Clone size is not always given. Where it is, it says once, few, many or a class for expanded clones.

clone_size: few
d_call: .
j_call: TRBJ1-2
v_call: TRBV5-1
cdr3_aa: CASSSGELSGYTF
cdr3_nt: TGCGCCAGCAGCTCTGGGGAACTTAGCGGCTACACCTTC

clone_size: once
d_call: .
j_call: TRBJ1-1
v_call: TRBV11-2
cdr3_aa: CASSRGLLNTEAFF
cdr3_nt: TGTGCCAGCAGTAGGGGCCTTTTGAACACTGAAGCTTTCTTT

clone_size: few
d_call: TRBD2
j_call: TRBJ2-1
v_call: TRBV7-8
cdr3_aa: CASSLRGGTYNEQFF
cdr3_nt: TGTGCCAGCAGCCTTCGGGGGGGGACCTACAATGAGCAGTTCTTC

clone_size: once
d_call: TRBD1
j_call: TRBJ1-1
v_call: TRBV6-5
cdr3_aa: CASSYSQGATEAFF
cdr3_nt: TGTGCCAGCAGTTACTCCCAGGGGGCTACCGAAGCTTTCTTT

clone_size: .
d_call: .
j_call: TRBJ1-4
v_call: TRBV2
cdr3_aa: CASRKQGLPTNEKLFF
cdr3_nt: TGTGCCAGCAGGAAACAGGGACTACCAACTAATGAAAAACTGTTTTTT

clone_size: .
d_call: TRBD1
j_call: TRBJ2-1
v_call: TRBV11-2
cdr3_aa: CASSLARTGKNEQFF
cdr3_nt: TGTGCCAGCAGCTTAGCCCGGACAGGGAAGAATGAGCAGTTCTTC

clone_size: .
d_call: .
j_call: TRBJ2-1
v_call: TRBV5-1
cdr3_aa: CASSFLTGSSYNEQFF
cdr3_nt: TGCGCCAGCAGCTTCCTGACTGGAAGCTCCTACAATGAGCAGTTCTTC

clone_size: .
d_call: .
j_call: TRBJ1-6
v_call: TRBV30
cdr3_aa: CAWSAASAYNSPLHF
cdr3_nt: TGTGCCTGGAGTGCTGCGTCGGCCTATAATTCACCCCTCCACTTT

clone_size: .
d_call: TRBD1
j_call: TRBJ2-5
v_call: TRBV4-2
cdr3_aa: CASSQSYGQGAGETQYF
cdr3_nt: TGTGCCAGCAGTCAGTCGTATGGACAGGGGGCGGGAGAGACCCAGTACTTC

clone_size: .
d_call: .
j_call: TRBJ1-6
v_call: TRBV18
cdr3_aa: CASSRGQTDNSPLHF
cdr3_nt: TGTGCCAGCTCACGCGGACAGACTGATAATTCACCCCTCCACTTT

clone_size: few
d_call: TRBD1
j_call: TRBJ1-5
v_call: TRBV6-6
cdr3_aa: CASSRDRGRSNQPQHF
cdr3_nt: TGTGCCAGCAGTAGGGACAGGGGGAGAAGCAATCAGCCCCAGCATTTT

clone_size: .
d_call: .
j_call: TRBJ2-7
v_call: TRBV6-5
cdr3_aa: CASSYDLGRSSYEQYF
cdr3_nt: TGTGCCAGCAGTTACGATTTGGGACGGAGCTCCTACGAGCAGTACTTC

clone_size: .
d_call: TRBD2
j_call: TRBJ2-1
v_call: TRBV7-9
cdr3_aa: CASSLALAGGASYNEQFF
cdr3_nt: TGTGCCAGCAGCTTAGCCTTAGCGGGGGGCGCTTCCTACAATGAGCAGTTCTTC

clone_size: .
d_call: .
j_call: TRBJ1-1
v_call: TRBV11-2
cdr3_aa: CASSFSGGAAGTEAFF
cdr3_nt: TGTGCCAGCAGCTTCTCTGGGGGGGCAGCCGGGACTGAAGCTTTCTTT

clone_size: once
d_call: TRBD1
j_call: TRBJ2-7
v_call: TRBV7-8
cdr3_aa: CASSLKRQGYEQYF
cdr3_nt: TGTGCCAGCAGCCTTAAAAGACAGGGGTACGAGCAGTACTTC

clone_size: .
d_call: .
j_call: TRBJ2-5
v_call: TRBV5-4
cdr3_aa: CASSPQGFDETQYF
cdr3_nt: TGTGCCAGCAGCCCTCAGGGGTTTGACGAGACCCAGTACTTC

clone_size: .
d_call: TRBD2
j_call: TRBJ2-3
v_call: TRBV13
cdr3_aa: CASSTWTSGGTDTQYF
cdr3_nt: TGTGCCAGCAGCACCTGGACTAGCGGAGGCACAGATACGCAGTATTTT

clone_size: few
d_call: .
j_call: TRBJ1-3
v_call: TRBV19
cdr3_aa: CASSISHVGSGNTIYF
cdr3_nt: TGTGCCAGTAGTATCTCCCATGTTGGCTCTGGAAACACCATATATTTT

clone_size: once
d_call: .
j_call: TRBJ1-1
v_call: TRBV29-1
cdr3_aa: CSAGRDGKAFF
cdr3_nt: TGCAGCGCTGGCCGGGACGGAAAAGCTTTCTTT

clone_size: .
d_call: TRBD1
j_call: TRBJ2-1
v_call: TRBV5-1
cdr3_aa: CASSSHGQGAVNEQFF
cdr3_nt: TGCGCCAGCAGCTCGCACGGACAGGGGGCCGTCAATGAGCAGTTCTTC

clone_size: .
d_call: .
j_call: TRBJ2-7
v_call: TRBV12-5
cdr3_aa: CASGSPRDWAYEQYF
cdr3_nt: TGTGCTAGTGGTTCGCCCCGGGACTGGGCCTACGAGCAGTACTTC

clone_size: few
d_call: .
j_call: TRBJ1-1
v_call: TRBV18
cdr3_aa: CASSPYRRGGPKIEAFF
cdr3_nt: TGTGCCAGCTCACCGTACCGTCGAGGCGGGCCGAAGATTGAAGCTTTCTTT

clone_size: .
d_call: TRBD1
j_call: TRBJ1-2
v_call: TRBV5-5
cdr3_aa: CASSRGTASNYGYTF
cdr3_nt: TGTGCCAGCAGCCGAGGGACAGCGTCTAACTATGGCTACACCTTC

clone_size: .
d_call: .
j_call: TRBJ2-7
v_call: TRBV10-1
cdr3_aa: CASSEEHTGNRAYEQYF
cdr3_nt: TGCGCCAGCAGCGAGGAACACACCGGGAACCGAGCCTACGAGCAGTACTTC

clone_size: .
d_call: .
j_call: TRBJ1-3
v_call: TRBV19
cdr3_aa: CASRPSSGNTIYF
cdr3_nt: TGTGCCAGTCGACCGAGCTCTGGAAACACCATATATTTT

clone_size: .
d_call: .
j_call: TRBJ2-5
v_call: TRBV18
cdr3_aa: CASSPPRPQETQYF
cdr3_nt: TGTGCCAGCTCACCACCGCGACCTCAAGAGACCCAGTACTTC

clone_size: once
d_call: .
j_call: TRBJ2-2
v_call: TRBV4-1
cdr3_aa: CASSHLRGAGTGELFF
cdr3_nt: TGCGCCAGCAGCCACTTGAGGGGAGCGGGCACCGGGGAGCTGTTTTTT

clone_size: .
d_call: .
j_call: TRBJ2-2
v_call: TRBV27
cdr3_aa: CASSIWNTGELFF
cdr3_nt: TGTGCCAGCAGTATTTGGAACACCGGGGAGCTGTTTTTT

clone_size: .
d_call: TRBD1
j_call: TRBJ2-3
v_call: TRBV10-3
cdr3_aa: CAISWGQQSDTQYF
cdr3_nt: TGTGCCATCAGTTGGGGACAGCAGTCCGATACGCAGTATTTT

clone_size: .
d_call: TRBD1
j_call: TRBJ1-5
v_call: TRBV27
cdr3_aa: CASSLFDRGQDSNQPQHF
cdr3_nt: TGTGCCAGCAGTTTATTCGACAGGGGCCAAGATAGCAATCAGCCCCAGCATTTT

clone_size: .
d_call: .
j_call: TRBJ1-1
v_call: TRBV4-2
cdr3_aa: CASSRGSSNTEAFF
cdr3_nt: TGTGCCAGCAGCCGAGGGTCCTCGAACACTGAAGCTTTCTTT

clone_size: .
d_call: .
j_call: TRBJ1-4
v_call: TRBV6-1
cdr3_aa: CASSEVRISSPTNEKLFF
cdr3_nt: TGTGCCAGCAGTGAAGTTCGGATTTCTTCCCCCACTAATGAAAAACTGTTTTTT

clone_size: .
d_call: TRBD1
j_call: TRBJ1-4
v_call: TRBV5-5
cdr3_aa: CASSLVGTGEEKLFF
cdr3_nt: TGTGCCAGCAGCTTGGTAGGGACAGGGGAAGAAAAACTGTTTTTT